The entry that follows covers one TCR beta chain sequence. Its antigen target is currently unknown. There are no base qualities to consult, and no much larger clone falls within one base. TCRbeta CDR3 regions were amplified from genomic DNA using the immunoSEQ Assay, a bias-controlled multiplex PCR. As for how the authors treated the data: Within the assay, amplification of reference gene primers was used to estimate how many nucleated cells each sample contained. Sequence reads were collapsed and filtered to measure the absolute abundance of every unique TCRbeta CDR3 rearrangement. For each sample, productive Simpson clonality was calculated as the square root of Simpson's diversity index over productive rearrangements. In its TCRdb copy, this immuneACCESS table keeps in-frame sequences only and misses some clones. Where compared with another copy, unresolved V genes explain less than half of these, and the others have no known cause. V and J calls plus clone size are reproduced from that table; the DNA served to infer D and trimming. The sample yields approximately 150,000 clones; about 83% were counted once. The ten largest clones add up to around 2.7% of the sample.

One collaborating source in Seattle enrolled patients during active infection and followed them longitudinally through the course of disease. Collaborating institutions collected whole blood in K2EDTA tubes following their own protocols. For TCRbeta analysis, collaborators shipped samples in one of three forms: frozen whole blood, isolated PBMCs, or DNA extracted from either of those sample types. The CDR1 and CDR2 encoded by the germline V gene are SNHLY and FYNNEI. The CDR3 spans 12 residues, from the cysteine through the phenylalanine. The CDR3 DNA has 36 bases and is translated from base 1. V sheds 7 bases and J sheds 0 bases, leaving 6 bases between their ends. The data stem from a study of blood T cell repertoires in COVID-19 (dated by TCRdb to the early 2020s). Study-wide context: Collaborator samples came from the United States, Italy and Spain and covered acute and convalescent phases of COVID-19. The material from the prospective study consisted of cDNA or gDNA derived from T cells, B-cell-depleted T cells, or PBMCs. Deeply sampled blood TCRbeta repertoires from subjects exposed to, actively infected with, or recovered from COVID-19 were included in the dataset. The repertoires were made available in a free public database intended to serve as a resource for research on the immune response to SARS-CoV-2. Samples were obtained from the ongoing ImmuneRACE study (first 160 participants) and from 950 to 1,500 subjects provided by 6 global collaborators. Sample metadata almost always included a de-identified subject ID, COVID-19 status, age in years and sex. Where HLA class I and class II types were available, the types were taken from metadata supplied by the sample provider, not from assay-based typing. Results the study describes overall, beyond this receptor: The quantity of clinical and demographic metadata differed by source and by participant and was supplied without curation.

The sequence was collected from a woman older than 75 with COVID-19, enrolled during active disease. Source material: peripheral blood. This chain is built from TRBV2 and TRBJ2-5; the D segment could be TRBD2, given 5 matching bases. The nucleotide sequence reads TGTGCCAGCACCGGGAACCAAGAGACCCAGTACTTC. It specifies CASTGNQETQYF.